These T cell receptor beta chains were read from a single sample in a study of T-cell memory formation after mild COVID-19. TCRdb reprocessed the 5' RACE reads via MiXCR and lists one record per CDR3 protein. This sample yields 450,000 or so distinct CDR3 sequences, of which roughly 25% are seen a single time; 12% belongs to the top ten. Material for sequencing was PBMCs or a T cell subset sorted from them (not recorded which). The source is an adult woman who had mild COVID-19 (a few samples of this study predate the infection). Cell type and time point are not known. The conserved cysteine and the conserved F or W are not part of the CDR3 here. Each record gives: clone size, J gene, CDR3 length, V gene, CDR3 protein. Not all rows give a size; the values are once, few, many and, for expanded clones, a class.

abundance: few; j_gene: TRBJ2-2; len: 12; v_gene: TRBV7-9; CDR3aa: ASRLKGFTGELF
abundance: .; j_gene: TRBJ1-2; len: 11; v_gene: TRBV20-1; CDR3aa: SASPAGTYGYT
abundance: once; j_gene: TRBJ1-2; len: 13; v_gene: TRBV12-3/TRBV12-4; CDR3aa: ASSLGEGTFYGYT
abundance: few; j_gene: TRBJ1-5; len: 11; v_gene: TRBV6-1; CDR3aa: ASSEAHSQPQH
abundance: .; j_gene: TRBJ2-1; len: 15; v_gene: TRBV7-2; CDR3aa: ASSSQGGPSSYNEQF
abundance: .; j_gene: TRBJ1-1; len: 14; v_gene: TRBV6-1; CDR3aa: ASSKLTGVRNTEAF
abundance: few; j_gene: TRBJ1-1; len: 13; v_gene: TRBV6-5; CDR3aa: ASSRGQPMNTEAF
abundance: .; j_gene: TRBJ1-3; len: 9; v_gene: TRBV2; CDR3aa: ASGEGNTIY
abundance: .; j_gene: TRBJ2-1; len: 12; v_gene: TRBV7-9; CDR3aa: ASSQTSGRPTQF
abundance: .; j_gene: TRBJ2-7; len: 12; v_gene: TRBV12-3/TRBV12-4; CDR3aa: ASSLPSRHDEQY
abundance: .; j_gene: TRBJ2-7; len: 12; v_gene: TRBV7-2; CDR3aa: ASSLARWDSKQY
abundance: few; j_gene: TRBJ1-6; len: 13; v_gene: TRBV5-1; CDR3aa: ASSLVSGANSPLH
abundance: few; j_gene: TRBJ1-5; len: 13; v_gene: TRBV29-1; CDR3aa: SVSLNWIPGEPQH
abundance: few; j_gene: TRBJ1-5; len: 16; v_gene: TRBV21-1; CDR3aa: ASSKSRLGQRSNQPQH
abundance: .; j_gene: TRBJ2-5; len: 14; v_gene: TRBV20-1; CDR3aa: SARDRTSGYFGTQY
abundance: .; j_gene: TRBJ2-2; len: 13; v_gene: TRBV24-1; CDR3aa: ATSDRTGGTGELF
abundance: few; j_gene: TRBJ2-7; len: 13; v_gene: TRBV3-1; CDR3aa: ASSADNSGGYEQY
abundance: few; j_gene: TRBJ2-1; len: 16; v_gene: TRBV12-3/TRBV12-4; CDR3aa: ASSGVGLIRKGYNEQF
abundance: few; j_gene: TRBJ2-5; len: 12; v_gene: TRBV9; CDR3aa: ASSVKGAGETQY
abundance: .; j_gene: TRBJ1-2; len: 10; v_gene: TRBV6-1; CDR3aa: ASSVETKGYT
abundance: .; j_gene: TRBJ1-1; len: 13; v_gene: TRBV5-1; CDR3aa: ASSPSQGMNTEAF
abundance: .; j_gene: TRBJ1-1; len: 14; v_gene: TRBV6-5; CDR3aa: ASSYSSNRLNTEAF
abundance: .; j_gene: TRBJ1-1; len: 11; v_gene: TRBV20-1; CDR3aa: SAAQGFRTEAF
abundance: .; j_gene: TRBJ2-3; len: 18; v_gene: TRBV7-3; CDR3aa: ASSLTMGSTSGVGRDTQY
abundance: .; j_gene: TRBJ1-5; len: 11; v_gene: TRBV6-5; CDR3aa: ASSYTRDQPQH
abundance: few; j_gene: TRBJ1-1; len: 14; v_gene: TRBV5-1; CDR3aa: ASSLTGGASNTEAF
abundance: few; j_gene: TRBJ2-5; len: 13; v_gene: TRBV11-2; CDR3aa: ASSLVWAGGETQY
abundance: .; j_gene: TRBJ2-1; len: 14; v_gene: TRBV27; CDR3aa: ASSFSGLAENNEQF
abundance: .; j_gene: TRBJ2-7; len: 11; v_gene: TRBV30; CDR3aa: AWREGLAGEQY